A single sample is the source of the 26 T cell receptor beta chains below, sequenced in a study of monozygotic twins with inflammatory bowel disease. Using the 5' RACE reads, TCRdb records one entry per CDR3 protein without DNA. Its table lists around 410,000 distinct CDR3 sequences. The sequenced sample was blood. These receptors were obtained from a human donor with ulcerative colitis or Crohn's disease, or a healthy co-twin of an affected twin (not recorded which).

The chain combines TRBV18 with TRBJ2-1; no DNA is available, so the TRBD2 call from TCRdb remains unchecked. CDR1 and CDR2 from the germline V gene are KGHSH and LQKENI. The CDR3 is made up of 15 amino acids. The CDR3 region is CASSPQLAGANEQFF.

The chain employs TRBV20-1 and TRBJ2-7; checking the TCRdb D call of TRBD2 is not possible without DNA. Germline lookup yields CDR1 DFQATT and CDR2 SNEGSKA (reference sequence). The CDR3 covers 15 residues. CDR3 sequence reads: CSARGVLALAYEQYF.

The gene calls are TRBV3-1 and TRBJ1-2. The CDR3 is 12 amino acids. Germline-derived CDR1 and CDR2 are LGHDT and YNNKEL (reference sequence). This chain's CDR3 is CASSQDRVTYTF.

The CDR3 here is CASSLMAGTAEQYF. This sequence joins TRBV5-1 and TRBJ2-7; TCRdb indicates TRBD1, and absent DNA this call remains unverified. The CDR3 consists of 14 residues. Germline values: CDR1 SGHRS, CDR2 YFSETQ.

V usage is TRBV5-1 and J usage is TRBJ1-5; TCRdb returns TRBD1, unconfirmable since there is no DNA. This CDR3 has 14 amino acids. Germline V lookup: CDR1 SGHRS, CDR2 YFSETQ. CDR3 loop: CASSRTGGSQPQHF.

Here the CDR3 reads CAWKGQSLTGELFF. This chain links TRBV30 with TRBJ2-2; TCRdb calls TRBD1, which cannot be checked without DNA. The germline V gene has CDR1 GTSNPN and CDR2 SVGIG (reference sequence). The CDR3 is 14 amino acids. Using reference TRBV30 and TRBJ2-2 for the parts outside the CDR3, the full variable domain is SQTIHQWPATLVQPVGSPLSLECTVEGTSNPNLYWYRQAAGRGLQLLFYSVGIGQISSEVPQNLSASRPQDRQFILSSKKLLLSDSGFYLCAWKGQSLTGELFFGEGSRLTVL.

The V gene is TRBV5-1, the J gene TRBJ2-5; TCRdb picks TRBD2, but there is no DNA to check that call. The CDR3 totals 16 residues. Germline values: CDR1 SGHRS, CDR2 YFSETQ. The CDR3 reads CASSLTSGATGETQYF. The whole variable domain, remainder taken from reference TRBV5-1 and TRBJ2-5, is KAGVTQTPRYLIKTRGQQVTLSCSPISGHRSVSWYQQTPGQGLQFLFEYFSETQRNKGNFPGRFSGRQFSNSRSEMNVSTLELGDSALYLCASSLTSGATGETQYFGPGTRLLVL.

The chain carries TRBV12-3 or TRBV12-4 and TRBJ2-3; with no DNA, the TCRdb D assignment of TRBD2 cannot be verified. The CDR3 loop spans 19 amino acids. This CDR3 reads CASTPSGTTSGSLTDTQYF.

V gene TRBV20-1 combines with J gene TRBJ2-7; TCRdb proposes TRBD1, but this gene call is untestable without DNA. The CDR3 consists of 15 residues. From germline, CDR1 is DFQATT and CDR2 SNEGSKA (reference sequence). CDR3 sequence: CSARDRQGRPYEQYF.

The rearrangement joins TRBV15 to TRBJ2-2. Germline CDR1 is LNHNV and CDR2 is YYDKDF (reference sequence). CDR3 length equals 16 residues. CDR3 amino acids: CATSRGSLSNTGELFF.

The chain carries TRBV2 and TRBJ2-5; TCRdb's D call, TRBD1, is unchecked because there is no DNA. Germline V gene lookup returns CDR1 SNHLY and CDR2 FYNNEI. The CDR3 loop spans 14 amino acids. The CDR3: CASREDRGPGTQYF.

The V and J genes are TRBV7-9 and TRBJ1-1; no DNA is available, so the TRBD1 call from TCRdb remains unchecked. This CDR3 region has 14 residues. Germline V gene sequence: CDR1 SEHNR, CDR2 FQNEAQ (reference sequence). The chain's CDR3 is CASRGQGENTEAFF.

The chain carries TRBV5-1 and TRBJ1-1; lacking DNA, the TRBD1 call made by TCRdb goes unchecked. Per the germline V gene, CDR1 is SGHRS and CDR2 is YFSETQ. The CDR3 extends over 15 amino acids. CDR3 residues: CASSPDRGLNTEAFF.

The gene calls are TRBV11-1 and TRBJ1-2; TCRdb's D call, TRBD1, is unchecked because there is no DNA. In germline, CDR1 is SGHAT, CDR2 FQDESV (reference sequence). This CDR3 comprises 18 residues. CDR3 amino acids: CASSFSGQGAVNLYGYTF.

CDR3 sequence reads: CASSQEADKTYEQYF. The V call is TRBV4-3, the J call TRBJ2-7; with no DNA, the TCRdb D assignment of TRBD1 cannot be verified. CDR1 LGHNA and CDR2 YSLEER come from the germline V gene. The CDR3 has 15 residues.

The V and J genes are TRBV12-3 or TRBV12-4 and TRBJ1-6. This CDR3 contains 12 residues. The CDR3 reads CASSLYGSPLHF.

The V and J genes are TRBV9 and TRBJ1-2; no DNA is available, so the TRBD1 call from TCRdb remains unchecked. The CDR3 covers 16 residues. From germline, CDR1 is SGDLS and CDR2 YYNGEE. CDR3 loop: CASSVQGGGAPGGYTF.

The rearrangement joins TRBV30 to TRBJ2-1; TCRdb designates TRBD1, a call that cannot be tested without DNA. The germline V gene encodes CDR1 GTSNPN and CDR2 SVGIG (reference sequence). The CDR3 totals 11 residues. The CDR3 is CAWSGINEQFF.

Here the CDR3 reads CASSFSDPGTGELFF. The chain joins TRBV5-1 to TRBJ2-2; the D call from TCRdb, TRBD1, cannot be confirmed without DNA. The germline gives CDR1 SGHRS, CDR2 YFSETQ. The CDR3 has 15 amino acids.

This chain links TRBV7-3 with TRBJ2-1. Germline CDR1 reads SGHTA; CDR2 reads FQGTGA. The CDR3 sequence is 16 residues long. The CDR3 loop reads CASSSTGFSELNEQFF.

The chain carries TRBV7-8 and TRBJ2-1; the TRBD2 assignment by TCRdb is unverifiable without DNA. This CDR3 is built from 13 residues. Germline V gives CDR1 SGHVS, CDR2 FQNEAQ. CDR3 amino acids: CASSGGSFDEQFF.

This chain connects TRBV4-3 to TRBJ1-3. Germline values: CDR1 LGHNA, CDR2 YSLEER. This CDR3 is 14 amino acids long. The chain's CDR3 is CASSREGSGNTIYF.

The V and J genes are TRBV11-2 and TRBJ2-7; no DNA is available, so the TRBD2 call from TCRdb remains unchecked. CDR3 length equals 17 residues. CDR1 is SGHAT and CDR2 is FQNNGV in the germline V gene. The CDR3 spells CASSSRMTSGASYEQYF.

J is TRBJ2-1 and V is TRBV20-1; the D gene TCRdb calls, TRBD2, cannot be checked with no DNA. Germline CDR1 reads DFQATT; CDR2 reads SNEGSKA (reference sequence). This CDR3 is 14 amino acids long. CDR3 sequence reads: CSAGLAGGPGEQFF.

This chain connects TRBV6-1 to TRBJ1-1; TCRdb lists TRBD1, though no DNA is available to test this call. The CDR3 sequence is 13 residues long. In germline, CDR1 is MNHNS, CDR2 SASEGT. The CDR3 sequence is CASKGARVTEAFF.

The rearrangement links TRBV20-1 to TRBJ2-2; TCRdb outputs TRBD2, but without DNA this stays unchecked. The CDR3 totals 16 residues. The germline gives CDR1 DFQATT, CDR2 SNEGSKA (reference sequence). The CDR3 is CSARDVRRGDTGELFF.